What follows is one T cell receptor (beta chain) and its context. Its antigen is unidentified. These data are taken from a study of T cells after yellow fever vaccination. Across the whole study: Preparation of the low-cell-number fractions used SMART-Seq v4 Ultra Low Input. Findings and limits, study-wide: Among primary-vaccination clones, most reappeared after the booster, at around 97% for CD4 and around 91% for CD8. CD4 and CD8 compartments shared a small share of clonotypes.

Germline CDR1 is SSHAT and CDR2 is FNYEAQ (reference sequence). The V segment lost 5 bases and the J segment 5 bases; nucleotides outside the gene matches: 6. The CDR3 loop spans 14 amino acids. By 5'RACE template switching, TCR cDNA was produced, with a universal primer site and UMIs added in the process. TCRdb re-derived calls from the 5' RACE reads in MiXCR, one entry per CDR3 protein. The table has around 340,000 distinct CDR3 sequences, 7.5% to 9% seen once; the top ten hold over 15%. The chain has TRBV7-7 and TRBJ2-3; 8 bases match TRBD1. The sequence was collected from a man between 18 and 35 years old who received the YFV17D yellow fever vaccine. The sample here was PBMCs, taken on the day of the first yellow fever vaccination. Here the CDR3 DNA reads TGTGCCAGCAGCCAGACAGGGGTAGAAGATACGCAGTATTTT. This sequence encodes CASSQTGVEDTQYF.